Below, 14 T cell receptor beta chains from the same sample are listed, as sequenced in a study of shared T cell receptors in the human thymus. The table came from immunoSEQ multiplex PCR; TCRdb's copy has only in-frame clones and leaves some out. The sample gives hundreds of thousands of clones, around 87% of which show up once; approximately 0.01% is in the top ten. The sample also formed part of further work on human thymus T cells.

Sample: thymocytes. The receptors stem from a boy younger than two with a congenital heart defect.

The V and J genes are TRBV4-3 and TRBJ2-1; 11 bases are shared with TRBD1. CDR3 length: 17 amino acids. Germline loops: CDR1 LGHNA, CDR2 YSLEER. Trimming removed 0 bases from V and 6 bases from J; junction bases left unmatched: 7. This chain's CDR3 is CASSQDPPGQGVNEQFF. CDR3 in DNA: TGCGCCAGCAGCCAAGACCCTCCGGGACAGGGGGTCAATGAGCAGTTCTTC.

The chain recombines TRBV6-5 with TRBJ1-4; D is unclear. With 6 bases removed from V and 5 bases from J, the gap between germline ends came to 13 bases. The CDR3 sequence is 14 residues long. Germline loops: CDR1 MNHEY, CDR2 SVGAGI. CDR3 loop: CASSPHQMNEKLFF. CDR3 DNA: TGTGCCAGCAGCCCCCACCAGATGAATGAAAAACTGTTTTTT.

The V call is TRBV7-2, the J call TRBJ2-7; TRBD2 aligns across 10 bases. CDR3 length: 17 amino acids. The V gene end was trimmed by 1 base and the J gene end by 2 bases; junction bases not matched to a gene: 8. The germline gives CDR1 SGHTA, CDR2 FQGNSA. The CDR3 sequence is CASSLVASGSRPYEQYF. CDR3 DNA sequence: TGTGCCAGCAGCTTAGTAGCTAGCGGGAGTCGACCCTACGAGCAGTACTTC.

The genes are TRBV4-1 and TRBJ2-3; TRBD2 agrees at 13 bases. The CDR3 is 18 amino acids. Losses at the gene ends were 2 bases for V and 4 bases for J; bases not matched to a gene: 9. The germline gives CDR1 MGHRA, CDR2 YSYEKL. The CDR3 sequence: CASSQRGTSGNISDTQYF. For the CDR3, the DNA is TGCGCCAGCAGCCAAAGGGGGACTAGCGGGAATATCTCAGATACGCAGTATTTT.

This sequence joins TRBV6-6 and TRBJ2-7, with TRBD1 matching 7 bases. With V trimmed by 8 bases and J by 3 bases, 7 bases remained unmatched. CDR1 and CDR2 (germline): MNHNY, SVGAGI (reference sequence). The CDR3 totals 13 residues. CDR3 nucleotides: TGTGCCAGCGAGGGTAGGGGGCACTACGAGCAGTACTTC. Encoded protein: CASEGRGHYEQYF.

The CDR3 region has the DNA TGTGCCAGCAGCCAAGGGACAGGTACCACAGATACGCAGTATTTT. This sequence encodes CASSQGTGTTDTQYF. The chain combines TRBV4-2 with TRBJ2-3, with 7 bases fitting TRBD1. Trimming removed 1 base from V and 2 bases from J; junction bases left unmatched: 3. The CDR3 spans 15 residues. Germline V lookup: CDR1 LGHNA, CDR2 YNFKEQ.

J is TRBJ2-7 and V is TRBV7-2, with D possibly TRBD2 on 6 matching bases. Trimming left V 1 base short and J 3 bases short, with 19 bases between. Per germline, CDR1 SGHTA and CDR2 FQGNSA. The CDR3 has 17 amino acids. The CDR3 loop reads CASSLVGLIRPRYEQYF. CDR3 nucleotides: TGTGCCAGCAGCTTAGTGGGACTGATAAGGCCCCGCTACGAGCAGTACTTC.

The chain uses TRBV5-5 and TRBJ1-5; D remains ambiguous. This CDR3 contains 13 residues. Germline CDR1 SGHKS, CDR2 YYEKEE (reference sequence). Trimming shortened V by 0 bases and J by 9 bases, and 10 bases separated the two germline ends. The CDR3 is CASSLVPPWPQHF. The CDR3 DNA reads TGTGCCAGCAGCTTGGTCCCTCCTTGGCCCCAGCATTTT.

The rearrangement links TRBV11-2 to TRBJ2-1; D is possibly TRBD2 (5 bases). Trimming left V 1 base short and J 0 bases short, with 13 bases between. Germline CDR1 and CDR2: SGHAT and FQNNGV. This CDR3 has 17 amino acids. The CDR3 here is CASSLVPEGSSYNEQFF. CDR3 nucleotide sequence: TGTGCCAGCAGCTTAGTCCCCGAGGGCAGCTCCTACAATGAGCAGTTCTTC.

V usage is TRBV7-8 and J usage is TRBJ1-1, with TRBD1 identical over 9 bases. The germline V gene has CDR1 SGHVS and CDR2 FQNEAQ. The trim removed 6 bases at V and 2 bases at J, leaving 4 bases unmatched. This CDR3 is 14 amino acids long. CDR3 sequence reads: CASRGQGPNTEAFF. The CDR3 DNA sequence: TGTGCCAGCAGGGGACAGGGACCAAACACTGAAGCTTTCTTT.

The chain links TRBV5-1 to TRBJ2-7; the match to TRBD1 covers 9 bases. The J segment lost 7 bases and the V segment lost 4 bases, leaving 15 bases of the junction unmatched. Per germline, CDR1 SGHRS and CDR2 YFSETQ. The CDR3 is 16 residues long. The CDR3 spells CASSLATGGASREQYF. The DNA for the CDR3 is TGCGCCAGCAGCCTGGCCACAGGGGGCGCGTCAAGGGAGCAGTACTTC.

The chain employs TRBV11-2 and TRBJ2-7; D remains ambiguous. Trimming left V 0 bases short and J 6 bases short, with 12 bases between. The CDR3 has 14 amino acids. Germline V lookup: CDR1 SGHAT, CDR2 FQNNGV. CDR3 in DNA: TGTGCCAGCAGCTTAGAGGTTCCGGCGGCCGAGCAGTACTTC. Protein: CASSLEVPAAEQYF.

DNA of the CDR3: TGTGCCAGCAGTCCCCGTAGCGGGAGGTTGGCGGATGAGCAGTTCTTC. It yields the protein CASSPRSGRLADEQFF. The gene calls are TRBV27 and TRBJ2-1, with 10 bases aligning to TRBD2. Germline CDR1 and CDR2: MNHEY and SMNVEV (reference sequence). The CDR3 is 16 amino acids. With V trimmed by 5 bases and J by 8 bases, 12 bases remained unmatched.

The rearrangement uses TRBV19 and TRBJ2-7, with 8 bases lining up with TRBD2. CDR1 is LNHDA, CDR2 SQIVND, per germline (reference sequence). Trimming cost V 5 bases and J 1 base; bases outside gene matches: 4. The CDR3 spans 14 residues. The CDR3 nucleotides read TGTGCCAGTAGTGAGCTAGCGGGTTCCTACGAGCAGTACTTC. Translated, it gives CASSELAGSYEQYF.